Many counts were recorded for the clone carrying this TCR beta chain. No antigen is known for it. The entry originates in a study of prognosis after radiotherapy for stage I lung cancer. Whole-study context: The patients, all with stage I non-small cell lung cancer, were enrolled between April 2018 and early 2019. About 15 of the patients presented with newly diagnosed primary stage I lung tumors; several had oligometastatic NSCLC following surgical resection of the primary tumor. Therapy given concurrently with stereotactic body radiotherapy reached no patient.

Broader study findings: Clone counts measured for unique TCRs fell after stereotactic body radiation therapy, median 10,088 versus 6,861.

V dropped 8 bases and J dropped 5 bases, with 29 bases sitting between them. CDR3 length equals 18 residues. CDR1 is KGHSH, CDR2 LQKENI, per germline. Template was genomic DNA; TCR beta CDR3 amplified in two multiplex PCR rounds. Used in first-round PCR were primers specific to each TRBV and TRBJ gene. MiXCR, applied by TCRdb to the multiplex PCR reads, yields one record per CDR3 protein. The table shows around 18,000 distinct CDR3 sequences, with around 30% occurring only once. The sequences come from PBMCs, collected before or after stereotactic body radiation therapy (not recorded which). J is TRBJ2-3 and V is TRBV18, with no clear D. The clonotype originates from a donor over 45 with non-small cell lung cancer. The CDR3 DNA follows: TGTGCCAGCGAATCCACCCCCTTTGTGGGAAGGAATAGAGATACGCAGTATTTT. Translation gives CASESTPFVGRNRDTQYF.